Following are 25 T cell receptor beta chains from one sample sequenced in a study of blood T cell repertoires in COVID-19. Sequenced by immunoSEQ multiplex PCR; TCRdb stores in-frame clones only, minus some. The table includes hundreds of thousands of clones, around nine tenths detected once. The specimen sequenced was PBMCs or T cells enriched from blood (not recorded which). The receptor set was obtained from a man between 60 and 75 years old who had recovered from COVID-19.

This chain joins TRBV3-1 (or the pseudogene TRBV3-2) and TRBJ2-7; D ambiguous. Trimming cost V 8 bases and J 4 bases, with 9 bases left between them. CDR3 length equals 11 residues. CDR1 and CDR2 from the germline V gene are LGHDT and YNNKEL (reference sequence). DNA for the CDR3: TGTGCCAGCGGTCAAGTATACGAGCAGTACTTC. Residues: CASGQVYEQYF.

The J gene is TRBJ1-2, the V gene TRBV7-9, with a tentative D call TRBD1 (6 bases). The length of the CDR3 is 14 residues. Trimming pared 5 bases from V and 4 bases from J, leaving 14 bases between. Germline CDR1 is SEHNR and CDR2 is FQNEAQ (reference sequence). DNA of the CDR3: TGTGCCAGCAGCATACTAGGACAGCTCTATGGCTACACCTTC. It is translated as CASSILGQLYGYTF.

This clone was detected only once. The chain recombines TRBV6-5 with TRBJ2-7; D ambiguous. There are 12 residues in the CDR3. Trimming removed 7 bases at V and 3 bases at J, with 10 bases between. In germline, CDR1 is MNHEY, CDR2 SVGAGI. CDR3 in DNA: TGTGCCAGCAATGGCCTAGGCTACGAGCAGTACTTC. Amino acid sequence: CASNGLGYEQYF.

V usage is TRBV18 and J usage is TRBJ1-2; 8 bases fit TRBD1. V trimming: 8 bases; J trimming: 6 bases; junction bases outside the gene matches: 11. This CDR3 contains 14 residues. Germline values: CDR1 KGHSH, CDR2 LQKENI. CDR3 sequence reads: CASRTGPADDGYTF. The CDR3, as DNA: TGTGCCAGCCGGACAGGGCCCGCGGACGATGGCTACACCTTC. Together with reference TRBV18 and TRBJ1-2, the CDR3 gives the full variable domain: NAGVMQNPRHLVRRRGQEARLRCSPMKGHSHVYWYRQLPEEGLKFMVYLQKENIIDESGMPKERFSAEFPKEGPSILRIQQVVRGDSAAYFCASRTGPADDGYTFGSGTRLTVV.

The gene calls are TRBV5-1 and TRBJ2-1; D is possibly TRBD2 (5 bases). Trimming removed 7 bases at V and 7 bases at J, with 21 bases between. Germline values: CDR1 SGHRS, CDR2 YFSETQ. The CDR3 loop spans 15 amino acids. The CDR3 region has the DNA TGCGCCAGCGGGAGCGGATCCGCCGGTGGGAATGAGCAGTTCTTC. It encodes CASGSGSAGGNEQFF.

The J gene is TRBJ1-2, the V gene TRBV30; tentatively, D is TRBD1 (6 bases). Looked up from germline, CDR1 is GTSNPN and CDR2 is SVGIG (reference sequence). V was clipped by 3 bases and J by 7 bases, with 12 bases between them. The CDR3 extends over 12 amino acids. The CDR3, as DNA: TGTGCCTGGAGGAAGGGGGTGGTTGGCTACACCTTC. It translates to CAWRKGVVGYTF.

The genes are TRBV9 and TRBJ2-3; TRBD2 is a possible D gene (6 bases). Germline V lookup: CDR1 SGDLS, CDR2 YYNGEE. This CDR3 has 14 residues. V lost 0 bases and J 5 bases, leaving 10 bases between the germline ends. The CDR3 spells CASSVVGGIDTQYF. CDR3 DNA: TGTGCCAGCAGCGTAGTCGGGGGTATAGATACGCAGTATTTT.

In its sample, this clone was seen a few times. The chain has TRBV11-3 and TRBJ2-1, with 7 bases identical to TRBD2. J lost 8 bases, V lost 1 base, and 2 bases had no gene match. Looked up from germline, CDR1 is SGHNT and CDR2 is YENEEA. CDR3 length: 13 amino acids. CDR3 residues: CASSLGTSDEQFF. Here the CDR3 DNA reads TGTGCCAGCAGCTTAGGTACTAGCGATGAGCAGTTCTTC.

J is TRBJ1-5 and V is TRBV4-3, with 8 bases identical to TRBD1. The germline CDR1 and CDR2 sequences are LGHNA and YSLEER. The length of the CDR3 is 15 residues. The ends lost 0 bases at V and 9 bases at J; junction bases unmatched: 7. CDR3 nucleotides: TGCGCCAGCAGCCAAGATCCGACAGGGGCCTCGCCCCAGCATTTT. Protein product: CASSQDPTGASPQHF.

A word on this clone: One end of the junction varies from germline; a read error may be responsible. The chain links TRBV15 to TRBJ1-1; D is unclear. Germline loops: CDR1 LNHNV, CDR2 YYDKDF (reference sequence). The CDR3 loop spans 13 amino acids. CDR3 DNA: TGTGCCACCAGCAGAGATGATATTTTAGATATGCTATTT. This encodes CATSRDDILDMLF.

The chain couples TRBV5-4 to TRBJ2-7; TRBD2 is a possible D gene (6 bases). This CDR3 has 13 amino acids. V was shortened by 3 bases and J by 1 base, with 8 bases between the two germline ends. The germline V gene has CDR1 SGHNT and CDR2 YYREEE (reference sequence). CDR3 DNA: TGTGCCAGCAGCTCCGGGGGTTCCTACGAGCAGTACTTC. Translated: CASSSGGSYEQYF.

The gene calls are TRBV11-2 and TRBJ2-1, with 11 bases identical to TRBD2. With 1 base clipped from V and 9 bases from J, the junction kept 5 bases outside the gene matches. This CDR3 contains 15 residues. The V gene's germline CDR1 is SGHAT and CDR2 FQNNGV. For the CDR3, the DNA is TGTGCCAGCAGCTTAGTACTAGCGGGAGTTGTTGAGCAGTTCTTC. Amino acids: CASSLVLAGVVEQFF.

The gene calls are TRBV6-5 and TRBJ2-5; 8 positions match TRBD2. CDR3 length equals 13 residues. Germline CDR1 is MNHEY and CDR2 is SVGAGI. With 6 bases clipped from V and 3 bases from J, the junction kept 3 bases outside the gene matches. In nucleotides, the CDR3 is TGTGCCAGCAGAGGGACTAGTGAAGAGACCCAGTACTTC. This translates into CASRGTSEETQYF.

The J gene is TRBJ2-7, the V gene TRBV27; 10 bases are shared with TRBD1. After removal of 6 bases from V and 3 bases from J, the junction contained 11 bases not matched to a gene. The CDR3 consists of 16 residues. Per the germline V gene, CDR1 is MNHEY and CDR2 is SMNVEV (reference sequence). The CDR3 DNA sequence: TGTGCCAGCAGCCCTTTCTCCGGGACAGGGGTCTACGAGCAGTACTTC. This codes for CASSPFSGTGVYEQYF.

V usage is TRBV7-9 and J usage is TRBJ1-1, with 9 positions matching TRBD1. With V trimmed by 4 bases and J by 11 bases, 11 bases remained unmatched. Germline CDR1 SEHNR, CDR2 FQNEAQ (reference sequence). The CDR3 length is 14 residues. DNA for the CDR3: TGTGCCAGCAGCTCCCCGGGGGGACAGGGTTTCGCTTTCTTT. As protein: CASSSPGGQGFAFF.

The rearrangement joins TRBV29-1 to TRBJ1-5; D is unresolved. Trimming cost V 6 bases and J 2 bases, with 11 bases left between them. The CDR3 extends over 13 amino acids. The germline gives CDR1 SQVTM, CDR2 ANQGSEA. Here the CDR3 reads CSVPAEGNQPQHF. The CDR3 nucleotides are TGCAGCGTCCCCGCCGAGGGCAATCAGCCCCAGCATTTT.

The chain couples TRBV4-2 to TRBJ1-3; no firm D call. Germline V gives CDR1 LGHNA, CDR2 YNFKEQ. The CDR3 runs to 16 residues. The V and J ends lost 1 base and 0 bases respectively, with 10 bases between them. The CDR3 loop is CASSQAGFSSGNTIYF. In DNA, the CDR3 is TGTGCCAGCAGCCAAGCGGGGTTTAGCTCTGGAAACACCATATATTTT.

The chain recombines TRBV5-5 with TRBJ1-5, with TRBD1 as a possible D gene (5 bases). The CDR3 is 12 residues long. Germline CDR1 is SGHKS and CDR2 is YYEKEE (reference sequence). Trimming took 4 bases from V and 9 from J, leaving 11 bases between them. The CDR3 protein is CASSGGVGPQHF. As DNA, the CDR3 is TGTGCCAGCAGCGGGGGGGTAGGGCCCCAGCATTTT.

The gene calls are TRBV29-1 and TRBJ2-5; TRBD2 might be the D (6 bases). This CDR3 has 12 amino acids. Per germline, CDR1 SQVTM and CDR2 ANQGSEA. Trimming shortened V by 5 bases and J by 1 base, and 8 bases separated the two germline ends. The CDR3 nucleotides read TGCAGCGTTCAGCGGGCCCAAGAGACCCAGTACTTC. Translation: CSVQRAQETQYF.

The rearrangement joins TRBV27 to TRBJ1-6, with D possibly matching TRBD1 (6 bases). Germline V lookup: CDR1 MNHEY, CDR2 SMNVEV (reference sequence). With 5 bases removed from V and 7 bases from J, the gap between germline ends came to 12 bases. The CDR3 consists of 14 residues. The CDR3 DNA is TGTGCCAGCAGTCCAGGGGTTCGGAATTCACCCCTCCACTTT. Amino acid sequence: CASSPGVRNSPLHF.

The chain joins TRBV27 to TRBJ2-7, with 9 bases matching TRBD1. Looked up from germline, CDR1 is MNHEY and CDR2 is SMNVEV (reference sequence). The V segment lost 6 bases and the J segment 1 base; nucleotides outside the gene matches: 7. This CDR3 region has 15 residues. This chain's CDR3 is CASSWTGQGSYEQYF. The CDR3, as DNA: TGTGCCAGCAGCTGGACGGGACAGGGATCCTACGAGCAGTACTTC.

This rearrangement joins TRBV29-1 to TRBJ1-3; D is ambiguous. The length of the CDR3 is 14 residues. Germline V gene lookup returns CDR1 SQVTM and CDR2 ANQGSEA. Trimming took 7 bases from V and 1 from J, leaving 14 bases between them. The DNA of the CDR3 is TGCAGCGCTGTATGGCAGGCGTCTGGAAACACCATATATTTT. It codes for CSAVWQASGNTIYF.

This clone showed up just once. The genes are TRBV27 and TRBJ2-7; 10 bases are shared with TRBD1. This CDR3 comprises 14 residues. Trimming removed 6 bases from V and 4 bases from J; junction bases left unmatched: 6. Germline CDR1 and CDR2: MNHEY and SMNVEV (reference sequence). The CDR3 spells CASRAGTGAYEQYF. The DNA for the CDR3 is TGTGCCAGCAGGGCCGGGACAGGGGCTTACGAGCAGTACTTC.

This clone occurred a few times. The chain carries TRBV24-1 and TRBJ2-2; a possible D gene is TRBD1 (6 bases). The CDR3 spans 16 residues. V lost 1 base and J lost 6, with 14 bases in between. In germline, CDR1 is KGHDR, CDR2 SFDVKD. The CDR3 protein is CATSDFPPRGSGELFF. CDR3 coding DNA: TGTGCCACCAGTGATTTCCCGCCTAGGGGGTCCGGGGAGCTGTTTTTT.

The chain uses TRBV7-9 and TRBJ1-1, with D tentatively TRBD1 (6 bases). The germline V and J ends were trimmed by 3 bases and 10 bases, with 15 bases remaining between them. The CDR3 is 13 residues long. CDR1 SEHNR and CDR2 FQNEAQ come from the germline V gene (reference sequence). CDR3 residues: CASSLGPGQGAFF. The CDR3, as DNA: TGTGCCAGCAGCTTGGGACCGGGACAAGGAGCTTTCTTT. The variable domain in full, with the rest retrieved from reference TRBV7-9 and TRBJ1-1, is DTGVSQNPRHKITKRGQNVTFRCDPISEHNRLYWYRQTLGQGPEFLTYFQNEAQLEKSRLLSDRFSAERPKGSFSTLEIQRTEQGDSAMYLCASSLGPGQGAFFGQGTRLTVV.